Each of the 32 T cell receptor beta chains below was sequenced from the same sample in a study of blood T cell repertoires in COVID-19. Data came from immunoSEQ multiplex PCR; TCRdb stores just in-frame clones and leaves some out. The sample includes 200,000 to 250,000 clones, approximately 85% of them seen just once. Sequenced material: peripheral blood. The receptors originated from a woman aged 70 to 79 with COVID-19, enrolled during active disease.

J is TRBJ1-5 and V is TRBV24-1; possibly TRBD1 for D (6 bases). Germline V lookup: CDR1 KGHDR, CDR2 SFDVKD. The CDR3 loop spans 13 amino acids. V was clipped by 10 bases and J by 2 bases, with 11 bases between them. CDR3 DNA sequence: TGTGCCACAAACAGGGACGGCAATCAGCCCCAGCATTTT. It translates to CATNRDGNQPQHF.

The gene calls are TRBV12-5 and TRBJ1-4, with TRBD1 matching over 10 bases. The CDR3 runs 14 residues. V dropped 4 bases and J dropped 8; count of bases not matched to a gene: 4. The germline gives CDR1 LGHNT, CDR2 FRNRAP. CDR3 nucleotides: TGTGCTAGTGGTTCGCAGGACAGGGGGGAAAAACTGTTTTTT. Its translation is CASGSQDRGEKLFF.

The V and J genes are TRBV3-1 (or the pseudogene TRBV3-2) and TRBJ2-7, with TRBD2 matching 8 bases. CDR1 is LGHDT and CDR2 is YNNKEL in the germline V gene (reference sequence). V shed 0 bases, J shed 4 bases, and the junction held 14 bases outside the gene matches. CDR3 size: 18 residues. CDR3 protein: CASSQDTGRGGDNYEQYF. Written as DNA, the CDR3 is TGTGCCAGCAGCCAAGATACGGGTCGGGGGGGAGACAATTACGAGCAGTACTTC.

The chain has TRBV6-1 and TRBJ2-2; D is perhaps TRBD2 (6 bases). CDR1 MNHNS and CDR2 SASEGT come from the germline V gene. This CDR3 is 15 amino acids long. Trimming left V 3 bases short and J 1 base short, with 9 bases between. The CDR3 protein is CASSEGGGNTGELFF. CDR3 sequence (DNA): TGTGCCAGCAGTGAGGGGGGAGGGAACACCGGGGAGCTGTTTTTT.

CDR3 DNA: TGCGCCAGCAGCCAATGGGTAACAGGGGATGGAAACACCATATATTTT. Protein product: CASSQWVTGDGNTIYF. This rearrangement joins TRBV4-3 to TRBJ1-3; 7 positions match TRBD1. Looked up from germline, CDR1 is LGHNA and CDR2 is YSLEER. The CDR3 is made up of 16 amino acids. Trimming removed 2 bases from V and 3 bases from J; junction bases left unmatched: 7.

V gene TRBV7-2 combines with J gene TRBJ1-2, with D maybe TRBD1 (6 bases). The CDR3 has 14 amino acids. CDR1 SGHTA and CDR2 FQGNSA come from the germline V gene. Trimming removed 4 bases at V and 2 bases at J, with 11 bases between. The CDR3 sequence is CASSSSGGNYGYTF. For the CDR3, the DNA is TGTGCCAGCAGCTCCTCGGGGGGCAACTATGGCTACACCTTC.

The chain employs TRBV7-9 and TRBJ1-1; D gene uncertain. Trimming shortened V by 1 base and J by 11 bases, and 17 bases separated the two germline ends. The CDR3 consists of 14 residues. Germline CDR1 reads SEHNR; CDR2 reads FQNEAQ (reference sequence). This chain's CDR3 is CASSLVPSTNAAFF. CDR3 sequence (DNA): TGTGCCAGCAGCTTAGTTCCCTCTACCAACGCGGCTTTCTTT.

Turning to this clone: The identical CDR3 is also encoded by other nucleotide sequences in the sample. The CDR3 sequence: CASSQATGERSPLHF. CDR3 DNA: TGTGCCAGCAGCCAAGCGACAGGGGAGAGGTCACCCCTCCACTTT. The chain recombines TRBV3-1 (or the pseudogene TRBV3-2) with TRBJ1-6; the match to TRBD1 covers 8 bases. CDR3 length: 15 amino acids. The V segment lost 1 base and the J segment 10 bases; nucleotides outside the gene matches: 6. The germline V gene encodes CDR1 LGHDT and CDR2 YNNKEL (reference sequence).

CDR3 region: CASSQSGGATEAFF. The CDR3 region has the DNA TGTGCCAGCAGCCAGTCGGGGGGGGCTACTGAAGCTTTCTTT. The chain recombines TRBV4-2 with TRBJ1-1; tentatively, D is TRBD1 (6 bases). Germline assignment: CDR1 LGHNA and CDR2 YNFKEQ. The V gene lost 3 bases and the J gene lost 5 bases, with 13 bases spanning the gap. This CDR3 contains 14 residues.

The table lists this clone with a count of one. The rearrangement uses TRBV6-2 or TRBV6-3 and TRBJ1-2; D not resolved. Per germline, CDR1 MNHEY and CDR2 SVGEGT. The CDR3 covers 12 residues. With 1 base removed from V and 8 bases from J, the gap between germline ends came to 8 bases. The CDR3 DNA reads TGTGCCAGCAGTTACTTGGGAGGGGGCTACACCTTC. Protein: CASSYLGGGYTF.

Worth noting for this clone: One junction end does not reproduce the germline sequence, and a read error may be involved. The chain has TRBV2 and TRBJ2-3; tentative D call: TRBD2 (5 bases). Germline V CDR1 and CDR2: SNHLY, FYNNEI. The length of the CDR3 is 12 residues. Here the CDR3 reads CPSRFPTDTQYF. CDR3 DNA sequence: TGCCCTAGCCGGTTTCCCACAGATACGCAGTATTTT.

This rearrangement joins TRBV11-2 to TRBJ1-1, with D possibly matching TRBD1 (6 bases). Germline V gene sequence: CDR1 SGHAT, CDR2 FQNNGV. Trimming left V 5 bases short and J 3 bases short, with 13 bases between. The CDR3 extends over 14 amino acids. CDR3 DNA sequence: TGTGCCAGCAGCGAATCGGGACACTACACTGAAGCTTTCTTT. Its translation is CASSESGHYTEAFF.

The chain's CDR3 is CASSYLPRTFNEQFF. The CDR3 nucleotides read TGTGCCAGCAGTTATCTGCCAAGGACTTTCAATGAGCAGTTCTTC. V gene TRBV6-2 or TRBV6-3 combines with J gene TRBJ2-1, with D perhaps TRBD2 (5 bases). The CDR3 is 15 residues long. Germline CDR1 MNHEY, CDR2 SVGEGT. Trimming cost V 3 bases and J 6 bases, with 15 bases left between them.

CDR3 protein: CASSPTGSGNTIYF. CDR3 bases: TGTGCCAGCTCACCGACAGGGTCTGGAAACACCATATATTTT. The chain has TRBV18 and TRBJ1-3; 7 bases are a match to TRBD1. The CDR3 contains 14 residues. The junction had 0 bases not matched to a gene; V was cut back by 3 bases and J by 1 base. Per the germline V gene, CDR1 is KGHSH and CDR2 is LQKENI.

The CDR3 is CASSDAGTGRQPQHF. CDR3 sequence (DNA): TGTGCCAGCAGTGATGCCGGGACAGGGCGTCAGCCCCAGCATTTT. The chain employs TRBV25-1 and TRBJ1-5; 9 bases are shared with TRBD1. Losses at the gene ends were 3 bases for V and 6 bases for J; bases not matched to a gene: 6. Germline V gives CDR1 MGHDK, CDR2 SYGVNS. This CDR3 comprises 15 residues.

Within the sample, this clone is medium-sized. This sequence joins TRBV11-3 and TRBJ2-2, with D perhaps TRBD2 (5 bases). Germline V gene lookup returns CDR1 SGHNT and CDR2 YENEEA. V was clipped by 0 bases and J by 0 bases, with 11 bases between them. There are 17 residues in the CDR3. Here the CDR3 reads CASSLDSQAANTGELFF. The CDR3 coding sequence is TGTGCCAGCAGCTTAGATAGTCAAGCGGCGAACACCGGGGAGCTGTTTTTT.

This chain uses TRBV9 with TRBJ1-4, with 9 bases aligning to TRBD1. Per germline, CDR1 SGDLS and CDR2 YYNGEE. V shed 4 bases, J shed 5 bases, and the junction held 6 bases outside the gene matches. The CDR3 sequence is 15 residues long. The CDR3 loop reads CASSPGQGQNEKLFF. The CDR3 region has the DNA TGTGCCAGCAGCCCGGGACAGGGACAGAATGAAAAACTGTTTTTT.

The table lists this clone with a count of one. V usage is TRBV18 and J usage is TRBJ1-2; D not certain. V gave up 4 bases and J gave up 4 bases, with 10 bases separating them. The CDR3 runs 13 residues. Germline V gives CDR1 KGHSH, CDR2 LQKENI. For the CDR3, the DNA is TGTGCCAGCTCACAACTAGCCCCCTATGGCTACACCTTC. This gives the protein CASSQLAPYGYTF. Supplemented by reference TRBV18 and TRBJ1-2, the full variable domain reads NAGVMQNPRHLVRRRGQEARLRCSPMKGHSHVYWYRQLPEEGLKFMVYLQKENIIDESGMPKERFSAEFPKEGPSILRIQQVVRGDSAAYFCASSQLAPYGYTFGSGTRLTVV.

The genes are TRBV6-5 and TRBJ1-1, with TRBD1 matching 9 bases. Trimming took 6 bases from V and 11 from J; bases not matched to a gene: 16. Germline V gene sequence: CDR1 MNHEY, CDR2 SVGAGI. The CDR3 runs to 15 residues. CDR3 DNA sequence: TGTGCCAGCAGCCCCAGGGACAGGGCACGCATGGAGGCTTTCTTT. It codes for CASSPRDRARMEAFF.

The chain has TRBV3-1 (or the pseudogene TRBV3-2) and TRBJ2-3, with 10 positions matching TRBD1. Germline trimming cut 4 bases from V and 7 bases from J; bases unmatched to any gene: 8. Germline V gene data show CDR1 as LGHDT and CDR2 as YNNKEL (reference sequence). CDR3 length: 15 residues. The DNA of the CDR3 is TGTGCCAGCAGCCTTTACCGGGACAGGGGAAATACGCAGTATTTT. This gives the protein CASSLYRDRGNTQYF.

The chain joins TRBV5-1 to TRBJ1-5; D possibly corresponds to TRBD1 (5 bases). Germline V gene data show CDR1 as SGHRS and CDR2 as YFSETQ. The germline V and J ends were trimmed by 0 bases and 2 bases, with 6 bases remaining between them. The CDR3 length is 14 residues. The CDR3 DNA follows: TGCGCCAGCAGCTTGGTCAGGGGCAATCAGCCCCAGCATTTT. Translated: CASSLVRGNQPQHF.

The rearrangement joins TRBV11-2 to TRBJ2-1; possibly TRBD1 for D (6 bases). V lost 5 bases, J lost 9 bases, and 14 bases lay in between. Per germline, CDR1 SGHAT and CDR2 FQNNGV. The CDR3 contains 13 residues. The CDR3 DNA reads TGTGCCAGCAGCACAAAAACAGGGAGTGAGCAGTTCTTC. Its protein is CASSTKTGSEQFF. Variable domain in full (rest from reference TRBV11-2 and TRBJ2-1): EAGVAQSPRYKIIEKRQSVAFWCNPISGHATLYWYQQILGQGPKLLIQFQNNGVVDDSQLPKDRFSAERLKGVDSTLKIQPAKLEDSAVYLCASSTKTGSEQFFGPGTRLTVL.

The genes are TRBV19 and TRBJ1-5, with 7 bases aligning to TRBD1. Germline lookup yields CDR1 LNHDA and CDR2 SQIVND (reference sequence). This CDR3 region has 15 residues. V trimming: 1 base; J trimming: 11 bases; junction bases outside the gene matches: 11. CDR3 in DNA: TGTGCCAGTAGTATAGGACAGGGCGAACGACAAGCCCAGCATTTT. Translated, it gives CASSIGQGERQAQHF.

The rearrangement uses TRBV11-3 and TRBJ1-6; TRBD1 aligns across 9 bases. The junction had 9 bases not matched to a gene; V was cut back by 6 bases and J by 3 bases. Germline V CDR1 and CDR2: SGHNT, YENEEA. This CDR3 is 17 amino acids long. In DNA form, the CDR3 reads TGTGCCAGCAGATTTACAGGGGGCCCCGTCTATAATTCACCCCTCCACTTT. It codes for CASRFTGGPVYNSPLHF.

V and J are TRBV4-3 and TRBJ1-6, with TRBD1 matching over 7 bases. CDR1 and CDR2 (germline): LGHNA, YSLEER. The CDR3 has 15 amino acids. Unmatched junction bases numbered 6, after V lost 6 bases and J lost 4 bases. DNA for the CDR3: TGCGCCAGCAGGACGACAGGGTCTTATAATTCACCCCTCCACTTT. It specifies CASRTTGSYNSPLHF.

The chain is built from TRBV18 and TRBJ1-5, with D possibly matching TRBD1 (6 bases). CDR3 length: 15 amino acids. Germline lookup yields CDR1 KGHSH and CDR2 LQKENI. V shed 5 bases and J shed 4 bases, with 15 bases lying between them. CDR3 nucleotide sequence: TGTGCCAGCTCAGGACAACAGGGCCCAAATCAGCCCCAGCATTTT. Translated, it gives CASSGQQGPNQPQHF.

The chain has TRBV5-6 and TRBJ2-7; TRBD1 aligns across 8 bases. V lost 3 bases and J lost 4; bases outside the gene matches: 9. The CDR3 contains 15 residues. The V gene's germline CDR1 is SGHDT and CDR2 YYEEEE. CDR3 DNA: TGTGCCAGCAGCTCGGCCAGAGACAGGGGTTACGAGCAGTACTTC. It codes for CASSSARDRGYEQYF.

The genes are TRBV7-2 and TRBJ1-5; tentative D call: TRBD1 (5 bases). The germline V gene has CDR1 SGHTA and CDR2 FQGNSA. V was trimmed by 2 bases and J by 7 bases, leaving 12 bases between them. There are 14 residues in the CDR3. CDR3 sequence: CASSLLGGQQPQHF. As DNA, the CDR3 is TGTGCCAGCAGCTTACTGGGGGGTCAACAGCCCCAGCATTTT.

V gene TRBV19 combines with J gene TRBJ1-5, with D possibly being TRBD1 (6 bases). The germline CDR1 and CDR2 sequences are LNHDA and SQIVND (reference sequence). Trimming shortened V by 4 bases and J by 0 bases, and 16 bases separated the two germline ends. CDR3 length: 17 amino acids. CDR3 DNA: TGTGCCAGTAGTACCCGGGGCAGGGGATATAGCAATCAGCCCCAGCATTTT. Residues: CASSTRGRGYSNQPQHF.

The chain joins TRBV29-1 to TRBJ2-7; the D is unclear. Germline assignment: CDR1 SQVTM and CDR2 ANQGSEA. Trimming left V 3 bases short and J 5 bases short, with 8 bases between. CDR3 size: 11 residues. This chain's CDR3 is CSVEVTDEQYF. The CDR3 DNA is TGCAGCGTTGAGGTTACGGACGAGCAGTACTTC.

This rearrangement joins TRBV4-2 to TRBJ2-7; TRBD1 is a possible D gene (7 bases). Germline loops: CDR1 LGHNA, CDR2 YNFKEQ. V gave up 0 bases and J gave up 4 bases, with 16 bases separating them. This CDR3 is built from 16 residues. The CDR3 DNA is TGTGCCAGCAGCCAAGATATGACCCAGGGGGGATACGAGCAGTACTTC. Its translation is CASSQDMTQGGYEQYF.

The CDR3 DNA reads as TGTGCCAGCAGCCTAGGACAGTATCCAGATACGCAGTATTTT. Translated, it gives CASSLGQYPDTQYF. The chain employs TRBV7-2 and TRBJ2-3, with a tentative D call TRBD1 (6 bases). The germline V and J ends were trimmed by 5 bases and 4 bases, with 13 bases remaining between them. The CDR3 loop spans 14 amino acids. Germline V CDR1 and CDR2: SGHTA, FQGNSA.